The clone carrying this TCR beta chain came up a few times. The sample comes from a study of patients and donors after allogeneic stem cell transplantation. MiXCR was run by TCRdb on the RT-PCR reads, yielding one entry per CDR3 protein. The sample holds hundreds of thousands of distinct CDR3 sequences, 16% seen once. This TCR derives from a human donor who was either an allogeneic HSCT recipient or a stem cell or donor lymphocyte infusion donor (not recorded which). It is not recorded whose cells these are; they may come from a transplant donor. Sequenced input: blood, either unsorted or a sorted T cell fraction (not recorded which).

CDR3 coding DNA: TGCAGTGCTAGAGATCCTTGGGGGTCGAACACTGAAGCTTTCTTT. Its translation is CSARDPWGSNTEAFF. The chain has TRBV20-1 and TRBJ1-1, with D maybe TRBD1 (5 bases). The CDR3 length is 15 residues. V was trimmed by 0 bases and J by 1 base, leaving 12 bases between them. Per germline, CDR1 DFQATT and CDR2 SNEGSKA (reference sequence).